These T cell receptor beta chains were read from a single sample in a study of control samples from healthy donors and cancer patients. Profiled with immunoSEQ multiplex PCR; TCRdb holds only in-frame clones, not every one. The repertoire includes about 140,000 clones, roughly nine tenths of them detected once, and roughly 8.7% sits in the top ten. The sample comprised blood. The source is a woman under 40 in good health. The CDR3 runs from the conserved cysteine through the conserved F or W. D genes are given only for firm matches. Clone size appears in some rows only: once, few, many, or a class for an expanded clone.

V	J	D	size	CDR3	DNA
TRBV25-1	TRBJ2-5	.	few	CASSEGRLTQETQYF	TGTGCCAGCAGTGAGGGGAGGTTGACCCAAGAGACCCAGTACTTC
TRBV5-1	TRBJ2-3	.	.	CASSLKTASTDTQYF	TGCGCCAGCAGCCTGAAGACAGCGAGCACAGATACGCAGTATTTT
TRBV5-1	TRBJ1-2	.	.	CASSLAPGSNYGYTF	TGCGCCAGCAGCTTGGCCCCGGGCAGTAACTATGGCTACACCTTC
TRBV6-2/TRBV6-3	TRBJ1-1	.	.	CASSYSVEVLNTEAFF	TGTGCCAGCAGTTACTCGGTAGAAGTGCTGAACACTGAAGCTTTCTTT
TRBV7-7	TRBJ2-1	.	.	CASSLLSGSYNEQFF	TGTGCCAGCAGCTTACTTAGCGGCTCCTACAATGAGCAGTTCTTC
TRBV6-6	TRBJ2-1	TRBD2	.	CASRGTSGRPYNEQFF	TGTGCCAGCAGGGGGACTAGCGGGAGGCCCTACAATGAGCAGTTCTTC
TRBV2	TRBJ1-5	TRBD1	.	CASRRGQAFNQPQHF	TGTGCCAGCAGACGCGGACAGGCCTTCAATCAGCCCCAGCATTTT
TRBV5-1	TRBJ2-7	.	.	CASSPTVSYEQYF	TGCGCCAGCAGCCCGACAGTTTCCTACGAGCAGTACTTC
TRBV7-9	TRBJ1-5	.	.	CASSLDRQPQHF	TGTGCCAGCAGCTTAGATCGTCAGCCCCAGCATTTT
TRBV29-1	TRBJ2-3	TRBD2	few	CSSSGRATDTQYF	TGCAGCAGTAGCGGGAGGGCCACAGATACGCAGTATTTT
TRBV11-2	TRBJ1-1	.	.	CASSFRLNTEAFF	TGTGCCAGCAGCTTCAGATTGAACACTGAAGCTTTCTTT
TRBV9	TRBJ2-1	TRBD1	.	CASSAGQVSYNEQFF	TGTGCCAGCAGCGCGGGACAGGTCTCCTACAATGAGCAGTTCTTC
TRBV7-6	TRBJ2-7	.	.	CASSLGETYEQYF	TGTGCCAGCAGCTTGGGGGAGACATACGAGCAGTACTTC
TRBV15	TRBJ1-2	TRBD1	few	CATSRDRPVQQGETYGYTF	TGTGCCACCAGCAGAGATAGGCCGGTCCAGCAGGGGGAGACCTATGGCTACACCTTC